This T cell receptor (beta chain) appears in the sequencing data of a study of shared clonotypes between healthy human individuals. CD45RO-negative CD8 cells positively selected for CCR7 made up the naive population, which excluded terminally differentiated effector memory CD45RA+ cells. Deep-level running was used for the assay. Genomic DNA per cell subset filled all wells of several immunoSEQ plates. Here immunoSEQ multiplex PCR was the method, and the copy in TCRdb shows in-frame clones only, minus some. The sample lists roughly 1,800,000 clones, approximately 94% occurring once. About this clone itself: The antigen is unknown.

Broader study findings: The study found about 5% of naive CD4 clonotypes shared across a handful of donors. Exclusively blood specimens were collected; tissue repertoires likely differ.

This receptor was identified in a man aged 18 to 30 in good health. Material for sequencing was naive CD8+ T cells sorted from blood.

The CDR3 coding sequence is TGTGCCAGCAGCGTAGGTGGCGCCTCGGCCTACGAGCAGTACTTC. Its protein product is CASSVGGASAYEQYF. This chain connects TRBV9 to TRBJ2-7; D unresolved. Trimming shortened V by 0 bases and J by 2 bases, and 12 bases separated the two germline ends. This CDR3 is 15 amino acids long. CDR1 is SGDLS, CDR2 YYNGEE, per germline.